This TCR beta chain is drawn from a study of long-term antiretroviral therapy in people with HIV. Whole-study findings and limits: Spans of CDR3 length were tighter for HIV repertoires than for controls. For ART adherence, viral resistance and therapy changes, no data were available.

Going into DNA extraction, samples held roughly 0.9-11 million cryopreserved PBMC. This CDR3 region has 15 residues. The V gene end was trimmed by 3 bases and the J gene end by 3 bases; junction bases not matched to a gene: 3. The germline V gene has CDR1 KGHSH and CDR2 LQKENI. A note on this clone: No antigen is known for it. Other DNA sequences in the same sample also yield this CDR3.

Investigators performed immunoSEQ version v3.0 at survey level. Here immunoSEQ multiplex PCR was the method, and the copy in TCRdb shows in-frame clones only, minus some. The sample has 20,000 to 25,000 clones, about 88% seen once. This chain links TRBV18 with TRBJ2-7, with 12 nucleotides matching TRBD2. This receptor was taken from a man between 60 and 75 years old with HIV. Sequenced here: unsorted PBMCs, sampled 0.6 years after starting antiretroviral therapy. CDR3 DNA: TGTGCCAGCTCACCCGGACTAGCGGGAAGCTACGAGCAGTACTTC. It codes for CASSPGLAGSYEQYF.